This is a list of T cell receptor beta chains from one sample in a study of T cell repertoires in cytomegalovirus infection. A single record per CDR3 protein comes from TCRdb applying MiXCR to the reads. The sample yields hundreds of thousands of distinct CDR3 sequences, roughly a third seen once. Antigens for these TCRs are unknown. The specimen was cultured PBMCs, collected from culture after CMV antigen stimulation. The receptors were sampled from a human donor in good health (CMV status not recorded). Some clones in this sample may be carry-over from other donors' samples. CDR3s include the opening cysteine and the closing phenylalanine or tryptophan. Each record gives: clone size, D gene, V gene, J gene, CDR3 DNA, CDR3 protein. D genes are given only for firm matches. Expanded clones get a size class; other rows say once, few or many, or leave the size out.

clone size: few
D gene: -
V gene: TRBV4-1
J gene: TRBJ2-7
CDR3 DNA: TGCGCCAGCAGCGACGAGGGCGACGAGCAGTACTTC
CDR3 protein: CASSDEGDEQYF

clone size: -
D gene: -
V gene: TRBV2
J gene: TRBJ1-1
CDR3 DNA: TGTGCCAGCAGTGAAGACTCCCTTTGGGGAACTGAAGCTTTCTTT
CDR3 protein: CASSEDSLWGTEAFF

clone size: -
D gene: TRBD1
V gene: TRBV6-1
J gene: TRBJ1-5
CDR3 DNA: TGTGCCAGCCGAAGACAGGGAGACAATCAGCCCCAGCATTTT
CDR3 protein: CASRRQGDNQPQHF

clone size: -
D gene: -
V gene: TRBV7-9
J gene: TRBJ2-5
CDR3 DNA: TGTGCCAGCTCACAGATCACCGGAGAGACCCAGTACTTC
CDR3 protein: CASSQITGETQYF

clone size: -
D gene: -
V gene: TRBV20-1
J gene: TRBJ1-5
CDR3 DNA: TGCAGTGCCTCGCGGCAGTCGATAGCAAATCAGCCCCAGCATTTT
CDR3 protein: CSASRQSIANQPQHF

clone size: few
D gene: -
V gene: TRBV7-2
J gene: TRBJ1-6
CDR3 DNA: TGTGCCAGCAGTCATCGACATTCACCCCTCCACTTT
CDR3 protein: CASSHRHSPLHF

clone size: few
D gene: TRBD1
V gene: TRBV18
J gene: TRBJ1-1
CDR3 DNA: TGTGCCAGCTCACTACAGGGGTTCATGAACACTGAAGCTTTCTTT
CDR3 protein: CASSLQGFMNTEAFF

clone size: many
D gene: TRBD1
V gene: TRBV7-2
J gene: TRBJ2-5
CDR3 DNA: TGTGCCAGCAGCTTCCAGACAGGGGGAGAGACCCAGTACTTC
CDR3 protein: CASSFQTGGETQYF

clone size: few
D gene: TRBD2
V gene: TRBV11-2
J gene: TRBJ2-1
CDR3 DNA: TGTGCCAGCAGCTTAGGACTAGCGGGGGGGGTTATCAGTGAGCAGTTCTTC
CDR3 protein: CASSLGLAGGVISEQFF

clone size: -
D gene: TRBD2
V gene: TRBV2
J gene: TRBJ2-4
CDR3 DNA: TGTGCCAGCAGTGTACCCACTAGCGGGGGGATTCAGTACTTC
CDR3 protein: CASSVPTSGGIQYF

clone size: -
D gene: TRBD1
V gene: TRBV20-1
J gene: TRBJ1-3
CDR3 DNA: TGCAGTGCACAGAACAGGGGAGTGAGGGGAAACACCATATATTTT
CDR3 protein: CSAQNRGVRGNTIYF

clone size: few
D gene: -
V gene: TRBV7-9
J gene: TRBJ1-3
CDR3 DNA: TGTGCCAGCAGCTTAAGTTCCGACACCATATATTTT
CDR3 protein: CASSLSSDTIYF

clone size: -
D gene: TRBD2
V gene: TRBV5-1
J gene: TRBJ2-1
CDR3 DNA: TGCGCCAGCAGCTTGACTAGCGGGAGGTCCCTTTACAATGAGCAGTTCTTC
CDR3 protein: CASSLTSGRSLYNEQFF

clone size: -
D gene: TRBD2
V gene: TRBV20-1
J gene: TRBJ2-1
CDR3 DNA: TGCAGTGCCGGACTAGCGGGGGGTTCCACCTACAATGAGCAGTTCTTC
CDR3 protein: CSAGLAGGSTYNEQFF

clone size: many
D gene: TRBD1
V gene: TRBV7-2
J gene: TRBJ1-1
CDR3 DNA: TGTGCCGCAGGGGGCAGGAACACTGAAGCTTTCTTT
CDR3 protein: CAAGGRNTEAFF

clone size: few
D gene: TRBD2
V gene: TRBV7-6
J gene: TRBJ2-5
CDR3 DNA: TGTGCCAGCAGCTCCCTGACTAGCGGGGTAGAGACCCAGTACTTC
CDR3 protein: CASSSLTSGVETQYF

clone size: -
D gene: -
V gene: TRBV12-3/TRBV12-4
J gene: TRBJ2-7
CDR3 DNA: TGTGCCAGCAGTTTATCAAGGGGCGGCGAGCAGTACTTC
CDR3 protein: CASSLSRGGEQYF

clone size: few
D gene: -
V gene: TRBV2
J gene: TRBJ2-5
CDR3 DNA: TGTGCCAGTTTGGACCCGAACCAAGAGACCCAGTACTTC
CDR3 protein: CASLDPNQETQYF

clone size: many
D gene: -
V gene: TRBV7-2
J gene: TRBJ1-1
CDR3 DNA: TGTGCCAGCAGCCTCTCCGGGGACACTGAAGCTTTCTTT
CDR3 protein: CASSLSGDTEAFF

clone size: -
D gene: -
V gene: TRBV18
J gene: TRBJ1-5
CDR3 DNA: TGTGCCAGCTCACCAGCGGGGGGGCATCAGCCCCAGCATTTT
CDR3 protein: CASSPAGGHQPQHF

clone size: -
D gene: -
V gene: TRBV24-1
J gene: TRBJ2-2
CDR3 DNA: TGTGCCACCAGTGATTCCGGAGTGACCGGGGAGCTGTTTTTT
CDR3 protein: CATSDSGVTGELFF

clone size: few
D gene: TRBD2
V gene: TRBV29-1
J gene: TRBJ2-3
CDR3 DNA: TGCAGCGGCCTGACTAGCGGGGTCAGCACAGATACGCAGTATTTT
CDR3 protein: CSGLTSGVSTDTQYF